This T cell receptor beta chain was recorded in a study of blood T cell repertoires in COVID-19. The CDR3 totals 14 residues. Germline V lookup: CDR1 SGHTA, CDR2 FQGTGA. Trimming removed 2 bases from V and 3 bases from J; junction bases left unmatched: 2. As handled by the study authors: Amplification of reference gene primers was used by the study to estimate nucleated cell counts. Using immunoSEQ multiplex PCR, the repertoire was profiled, and TCRdb retains in-frame clones only, with some absent. That table furnishes V, J and clone size, whereas the DNA furnished D and trimming. The repertoire includes tens of thousands of clones, about 80% of them detected once, and 19% sits in the top ten.

Sequenced sample: peripheral blood. The V gene is TRBV7-3, the J gene TRBJ1-1, with 8 positions matching TRBD1. The receptor was derived from a woman older than 75 with acute or convalescent COVID-19. This CDR3 reads CASSLQGADTEAFF. CDR3 bases: TGTGCCAGCAGCTTACAGGGGGCGGACACTGAAGCTTTCTTT.